The 21 T cell receptor beta chains listed next were all sequenced from one sample in a study of blood T cells in healthy people across ages. Next came a second PCR, run for about 6 to 12 cycles, which used a sample-barcoded 5' primer along with a J-beta primer mix. TCRdb ran MiXCR on the 5' RACE reads and lists one entry per CDR3 protein. Of about 1.8 million distinct CDR3 sequences listed, about 49% are singletons. Source material: blood. The receptors were sampled from a woman between 35 and 50 years old in good health.

This clonotype was detected only a few times. V gene TRBV12-3 or TRBV12-4 combines with J gene TRBJ2-5; 8 positions agree with TRBD1. The trim removed 5 bases at V and 7 bases at J, leaving 9 bases unmatched. The length of the CDR3 is 14 residues. For the CDR3, the DNA is TGTGCCAGCAGTCCGGGACAGGCCCGATTGACCCAGTACTTC. It codes for CASSPGQARLTQYF.

The V call is TRBV20-1, the J call TRBJ1-5; 10 positions match TRBD1. Germline CDR1 is DFQATT and CDR2 is SNEGSKA (reference sequence). This CDR3 spans 14 amino acids. Germline trimming cut 6 bases from V and 9 bases from J; bases unmatched to any gene: 11. The CDR3 sequence: CSAPPGQGRGPQHF. CDR3 nucleotides: TGCAGTGCCCCTCCGGGACAGGGGCGCGGGCCCCAGCATTTT.

This clonotype was seen a handful of times. The chain carries TRBV24-1 and TRBJ2-4, with D possibly being TRBD2 (5 bases). V was trimmed by 0 bases and J by 6 bases, leaving 5 bases between them. This CDR3 is 13 amino acids long. The V gene's germline CDR1 is KGHDR and CDR2 SFDVKD. The DNA of the CDR3 is TGTGCCACCAGTGATTTGGGAGGAAACATTCAGTACTTC. Translation gives CATSDLGGNIQYF.

This clonotype occurred a few times. V and J are TRBV27 and TRBJ2-1, with no clear D. Germline V gene lookup returns CDR1 MNHEY and CDR2 SMNVEV (reference sequence). The CDR3 is made up of 14 amino acids. Trimming left V 4 bases short and J 5 bases short, with 12 bases between. CDR3 bases: TGTGCCAGCAGTTCCGTAGCAGCACACAATGAGCAGTTCTTC. This sequence encodes CASSSVAAHNEQFF.

V is TRBV7-9 and J is TRBJ2-5; 12 bases align to TRBD1. CDR3 size: 17 residues. V gave up 5 bases and J gave up 4 bases; unmatched junction bases: 11. Germline assignment: CDR1 SEHNR and CDR2 FQNEAQ (reference sequence). The CDR3 bases are TGTGCCAGCAGCGCTAGGGACAGGGGGCTTTCGGGAGAGACCCAGTACTTC. Translation: CASSARDRGLSGETQYF. Supplemented by reference TRBV7-9 and TRBJ2-5, the full variable domain reads DTGVSQNPRHKITKRGQNVTFRCDPISEHNRLYWYRQTLGQGPEFLTYFQNEAQLEKSRLLSDRFSAERPKGSFSTLEIQRTEQGDSAMYLCASSARDRGLSGETQYFGPGTRLLVL.

CDR3 loop: CSARDHFRETQYF. DNA of the CDR3: TGCAGTGCTAGAGATCACTTTCGAGAGACCCAGTACTTC. The chain carries TRBV20-1 and TRBJ2-5; no clear D gene. The germline V and J ends were trimmed by 0 bases and 4 bases, with 9 bases remaining between them. The germline V gene encodes CDR1 DFQATT and CDR2 SNEGSKA (reference sequence). The CDR3 length is 13 residues.

The rearrangement uses TRBV20-1 and TRBJ2-1; the match to TRBD1 covers 12 bases. The CDR3 sequence is 15 residues long. The trim removed 2 bases at V and 13 bases at J, leaving 12 bases unmatched. Germline V gives CDR1 DFQATT, CDR2 SNEGSKA (reference sequence). The CDR3 sequence: CSARPGQGAVVSQFF. The CDR3 DNA reads as TGCAGTGCTAGACCGGGACAGGGGGCGGTTGTTAGTCAGTTCTTC.

The table lists this clonotype with many counts. J is TRBJ2-3 and V is TRBV7-2, with TRBD2 identical over 11 bases. The germline gives CDR1 SGHTA, CDR2 FQGNSA. There are 14 residues in the CDR3. With V trimmed by 6 bases and J by 4 bases, 3 bases remained unmatched. This CDR3 is CASSFSGGADTQYF. CDR3 sequence (DNA): TGTGCCAGCAGTTTTAGCGGGGGGGCAGATACGCAGTATTTT.

This clonotype was picked up a small number of times. The genes are TRBV20-1 and TRBJ2-5; no firm D call. Germline CDR1 is DFQATT and CDR2 is SNEGSKA (reference sequence). Trimming pared 0 bases from V and 5 bases from J, leaving 10 bases between. This CDR3 contains 13 residues. The CDR3 sequence is CSAREQLGETQYF. CDR3 DNA: TGCAGTGCTAGAGAACAGTTGGGGGAGACCCAGTACTTC.

The V gene is TRBV15, the J gene TRBJ2-3, with TRBD2 matching 9 bases. In germline, CDR1 is LNHNV, CDR2 YYDKDF (reference sequence). V gave up 5 bases and J gave up 1 base; unmatched junction bases: 4. The CDR3 totals 15 residues. CDR3 in DNA: TGTGCCACCAGCCTGTGGACTAGCGGCACAGATACGCAGTATTTT. As protein: CATSLWTSGTDTQYF. Together with reference TRBV15 and TRBJ2-3, the CDR3 gives the full variable domain: DAMVIQNPRYQVTQFGKPVTLSCSQTLNHNVMYWYQQKSSQAPKLLFHYYDKDFNNEADTPDNFQSRRPNTSFCFLDIRSPGLGDTAMYLCATSLWTSGTDTQYFGPGTRLTVL.

The V and J genes are TRBV10-2 and TRBJ1-2; D call uncertain. This CDR3 has 11 residues. The V and J ends lost 4 bases and 8 bases respectively, with 8 bases between them. In germline, CDR1 is WSHSY, CDR2 SAAADI. CDR3 sequence: CASSGIRGYTF. CDR3 bases: TGCGCCAGCAGTGGAATAAGAGGCTACACCTTC.

CDR3 amino acids: CASSRGTGKNYGYTF. The CDR3 coding sequence is TGTGCCAGCAGTCGCGGGACAGGGAAGAACTATGGCTACACCTTC. This rearrangement joins TRBV12-3 or TRBV12-4 to TRBJ1-2, with TRBD1 matching over 9 bases. The CDR3 is 15 amino acids. Trimming took 5 bases from V and 2 from J; bases not matched to a gene: 6.

This clonotype was seen a few times. CDR3 protein: CASRRDTINQPQHF. The CDR3 DNA sequence: TGTGCCAGCAGGAGGGACACAATAAATCAGCCCCAGCATTTT. The chain carries TRBV28 and TRBJ1-5; a weak D match, TRBD1 (6 bases). The germline V and J ends were trimmed by 6 bases and 4 bases, with 13 bases remaining between them. Germline-derived CDR1 and CDR2 are MDHEN and SYDVKM. The CDR3 consists of 14 residues. The full variable domain, completed using reference TRBV28 and TRBJ1-5, is DVKVTQSSRYLVKRTGEKVFLECVQDMDHENMFWYRQDPGLGLRLIYFSYDVKMKEKGDIPEGYSVSREKKERFSLILESASTNQTSMYLCASRRDTINQPQHFGDGTRLSIL.

The chain joins TRBV5-1 to TRBJ2-3; D possibly matches TRBD1 or TRBD2 (6 bases each). The CDR3 has 15 residues. Germline CDR1 and CDR2: SGHRS and YFSETQ. Trimming took off 5 bases at V and 3 bases at J, with 16 bases between the two ends. Here the CDR3 DNA reads TGCGCCAGCAGAGAGGGGGGAGTTGTGACAGATACGCAGTATTTT. This codes for CASREGGVVTDTQYF.

The chain uses TRBV6-5 and TRBJ1-2, with D possibly TRBD1 on 5 matching bases. Germline CDR1 is MNHEY and CDR2 is SVGAGI. V lost 5 bases and J lost 3, with 16 bases in between. The CDR3 contains 15 residues. The CDR3 here is CASSAFGTGDYGYTF. CDR3 coding DNA: TGTGCCAGCAGTGCCTTCGGGACGGGGGACTATGGCTACACCTTC.

This clonotype was counted between two and nine times. This chain joins TRBV4-1 and TRBJ2-1; a possible D gene is TRBD2 (6 bases). The CDR3 length is 13 residues. Germline CDR1 reads MGHRA; CDR2 reads YSYEKL. Trimming removed 0 bases from V and 14 bases from J, with 14 bases in between. The CDR3 nucleotides read TGCGCCAGCAGCCAAGATACGGAGGGCTCGGAGTTCTTC. It codes for CASSQDTEGSEFF.

This clonotype has just a few counts. The chain joins TRBV6-5 to TRBJ2-1; D perhaps matches TRBD2 (5 bases). Germline values: CDR1 MNHEY, CDR2 SVGAGI. This CDR3 spans 14 amino acids. Trimming stripped 2 bases from V and 5 bases from J, with 10 bases between. The chain's CDR3 is CASSYDGVNNEQFF. The CDR3 DNA reads as TGTGCCAGCAGTTACGACGGGGTAAACAATGAGCAGTTCTTC.

This clonotype was recorded a few times. V gene TRBV3-1 combines with J gene TRBJ2-5, with D possibly being TRBD2 (6 bases). Germline-derived CDR1 and CDR2 are LGHDT and YNNKEL (reference sequence). The length of the CDR3 is 14 residues. The ends were cut back, 3 bases at V and 4 bases at J, with 12 bases in the middle. The CDR3 region has the DNA TGTGCCAGCAGCCAGACTACTAGCCCAGAGACCCAGTACTTC. This translates into CASSQTTSPETQYF.

The rearrangement links TRBV7-2 to TRBJ2-1, with 12 bases fitting TRBD2. Germline V gene data show CDR1 as SGHTA and CDR2 as FQGNSA. After removal of 5 bases from V and 4 bases from J, the junction contained 9 bases not matched to a gene. CDR3 length: 17 residues. DNA for the CDR3: TGTGCCAGCAGCCCCGGCCCGCTAGCGGGAGGGTACAATGAGCAGTTCTTC. Its protein is CASSPGPLAGGYNEQFF.

The J gene is TRBJ1-5, the V gene TRBV12-3 or TRBV12-4; TRBD1 might be the D (5 bases). V dropped 7 bases and J dropped 0 bases, with 13 bases sitting between them. The CDR3 extends over 15 amino acids. The CDR3 sequence is CASTTGTHSNQPQHF. CDR3 DNA sequence: TGTGCCAGCACCACCGGGACCCATAGCAATCAGCCCCAGCATTTT.

Only a few counts were recorded for this clonotype. The CDR3 spells CASSAPQRVYTDTQYF. The CDR3 nucleotides are TGCGCCAGCAGCGCCCCCCAGCGGGTGTACACAGATACGCAGTATTTT. The chain couples TRBV5-1 to TRBJ2-3; possible D gene TRBD2, 6 bases. This CDR3 spans 16 amino acids. Germline CDR1 reads SGHRS; CDR2 reads YFSETQ. V lost 4 bases and J 2 bases, leaving 17 bases between the germline ends.